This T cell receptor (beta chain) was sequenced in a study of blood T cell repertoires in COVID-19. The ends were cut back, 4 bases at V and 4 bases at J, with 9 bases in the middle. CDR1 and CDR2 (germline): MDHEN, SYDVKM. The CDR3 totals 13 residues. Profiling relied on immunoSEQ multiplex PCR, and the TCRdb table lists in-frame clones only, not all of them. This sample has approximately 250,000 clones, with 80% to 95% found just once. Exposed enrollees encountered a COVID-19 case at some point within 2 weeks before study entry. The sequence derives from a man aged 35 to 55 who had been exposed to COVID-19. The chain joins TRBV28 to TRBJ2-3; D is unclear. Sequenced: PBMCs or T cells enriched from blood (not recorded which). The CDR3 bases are TGTGCCAGCAGTTCTAAAAACGCAGATACGCAGTATTTT. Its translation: CASSSKNADTQYF.